This T cell receptor (beta chain) came from a study of beta chain features in type 1 diabetes. Across the study: In age, gender and cell yields, patients were similar to healthy donors.

V shed 0 bases and J shed 7 bases, with 7 bases lying between them. CDR3 length: 14 residues. CDR1 is LNHNV and CDR2 is YYDKDF in the germline V gene (reference sequence). This clone was seen more than once but under ten times. Every bit of the isolated RNA underwent reverse transcription, so sequencing read expressed TCRB transcripts. TCRdb keeps only in-frame clones here, not all; method: immunoSEQ multiplex PCR. The repertoire consists of roughly 380,000 clones, with 20% occurring once and the leading ten covering about 0.045%. This TCR was recovered from a woman aged 18-35 years in good health. The gene calls are TRBV15 and TRBJ1-6; D remains ambiguous. Material: naive CD4+ T cells from blood. Here the CDR3 DNA reads TGTGCCACCAGCAGAGAAACGAGAAATTCACCCCTCCACTTT. It encodes CATSRETRNSPLHF.